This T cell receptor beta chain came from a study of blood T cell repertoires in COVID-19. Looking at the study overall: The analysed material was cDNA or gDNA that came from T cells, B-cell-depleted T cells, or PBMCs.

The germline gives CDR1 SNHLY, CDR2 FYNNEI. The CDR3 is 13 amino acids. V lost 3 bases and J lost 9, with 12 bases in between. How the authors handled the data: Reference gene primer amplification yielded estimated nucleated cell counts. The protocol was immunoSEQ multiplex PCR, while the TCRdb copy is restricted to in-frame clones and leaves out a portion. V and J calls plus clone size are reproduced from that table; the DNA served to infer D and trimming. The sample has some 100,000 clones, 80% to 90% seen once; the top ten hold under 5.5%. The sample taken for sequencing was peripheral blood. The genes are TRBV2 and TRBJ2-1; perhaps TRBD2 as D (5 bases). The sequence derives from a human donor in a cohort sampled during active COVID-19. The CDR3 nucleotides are TGTGCCAGCAGTGAGGAGGCGCGAGGTGAGCAGTTCTTC. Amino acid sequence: CASSEEARGEQFF.